Listed here are 18 T cell receptor beta chains from one sample, sequenced in a study of beta chain features in type 1 diabetes. Isolated RNA was reverse transcribed in full, so expressed TCRB transcripts were sequenced. Sequenced by immunoSEQ multiplex PCR; TCRdb stores in-frame clones only, minus some. This sample has 600,000 to 650,000 clones, with roughly 16% found just once. Sequencing used naive CD4+ T cells from blood. These receptors all stem from a man younger than 35 in good health.

The chain joins TRBV15 to TRBJ2-7; 9 bases are shared with TRBD2. The CDR3 extends over 14 amino acids. The trim removed 4 bases at V and 2 bases at J, leaving 3 bases unmatched. Germline V gene sequence: CDR1 LNHNV, CDR2 YYDKDF (reference sequence). CDR3 DNA sequence: TGTGCCACCAGCACAGGCGGGAGGGCCTACGAGCAGTACTTC. Its translation: CATSTGGRAYEQYF.

This clone was seen a handful of times. The V gene is TRBV15, the J gene TRBJ1-2, with TRBD1 as a possible D gene (6 bases). CDR1 is LNHNV, CDR2 YYDKDF, per germline (reference sequence). Trimming removed 0 bases at V and 3 bases at J, with 14 bases between. This CDR3 contains 16 residues. CDR3: CATSRDQQGSHYGYTF. CDR3 coding DNA: TGTGCCACCAGCAGAGATCAACAGGGATCACACTATGGCTACACCTTC.

Only a few counts were recorded for this clone. The V gene is TRBV30, the J gene TRBJ2-7, with 10 bases fitting TRBD1. J was trimmed by 5 bases and V by 8 bases; bases with no gene match: 3. Per the germline V gene, CDR1 is GTSNPN and CDR2 is SVGIG (reference sequence). The CDR3 spans 11 residues. The CDR3 nucleotides read TGTGCCGACGGGACAGGGGACGAGCAGTACTTC. Protein sequence: CADGTGDEQYF.

The table lists this clone with a few counts. The chain is built from TRBV6-5 and TRBJ2-1, with TRBD2 matching over 7 bases. Germline CDR1 MNHEY, CDR2 SVGAGI. CDR3 size: 16 residues. V shed 0 bases and J 9 bases; nucleotides not matched to a gene: 11. The CDR3 DNA sequence: TGTGCCAGCAGTTACTCAGCGAGCGGGGTTCGGTTTGAGCAGTTCTTC. Residues: CASSYSASGVRFEQFF.

Only a few counts were recorded for this clone. The chain combines TRBV29-1 with TRBJ2-5, with D perhaps TRBD1 or TRBD2 (6 bases each). CDR3 length equals 14 residues. Deletions cut 3 bases from V and 5 bases from J, with 16 bases between. Germline V CDR1 and CDR2: SQVTM, ANQGSEA. CDR3 sequence (DNA): TGCAGCGTTGAGGTCGGGGGCCTGAGGGAGACCCAGTACTTC. As protein: CSVEVGGLRETQYF.

This clone was seen more than once but under ten times. The CDR3 spells CASSPGATDTQYF. The CDR3 DNA reads TGTGCCAGCAGCCCCGGCGCCACAGATACGCAGTATTTT. V usage is TRBV7-3 and J usage is TRBJ2-3; D gene ambiguous. Trimming shortened V by 5 bases and J by 2 bases, and 8 bases separated the two germline ends. Germline-derived CDR1 and CDR2 are SGHTA and FQGTGA. The CDR3 extends over 13 amino acids.

This clone came up a few times. Other DNA sequences in the same sample also yield this CDR3. This chain joins TRBV25-1 and TRBJ1-3; 7 nucleotides align to TRBD1. Germline V lookup: CDR1 MGHDK, CDR2 SYGVNS. V shed 2 bases, J shed 3 bases, and the junction held 4 bases outside the gene matches. The CDR3 spans 15 residues. The CDR3 loop is CASSERQGLGNTIYF. The CDR3 DNA reads TGTGCCAGCAGTGAACGACAGGGACTTGGAAACACCATATATTTT.

V usage is TRBV4-3 and J usage is TRBJ1-5; D uncertain. V was shortened by 0 bases and J by 5 bases, with 8 bases between the two germline ends. Germline CDR1 and CDR2: LGHNA and YSLEER. There are 14 residues in the CDR3. The CDR3: CASSQDLGYQPQHF. CDR3 nucleotides: TGCGCCAGCAGCCAAGATCTTGGGTATCAGCCCCAGCATTTT.

The CDR3 region has the DNA TGTGCCAGCAGGGCAGGTTTTTATGGCTACACCTTC. It translates to CASRAGFYGYTF. The chain carries TRBV28 and TRBJ1-2; D is undetermined. V was clipped by 6 bases and J by 5 bases, with 10 bases between them. Germline V gene data show CDR1 as MDHEN and CDR2 as SYDVKM. The CDR3 is 12 residues long.

The chain links TRBV9 to TRBJ2-7; 7 bases align to TRBD1. Germline lookup yields CDR1 SGDLS and CDR2 YYNGEE. V lost 3 bases and J lost 4; bases outside the gene matches: 7. The CDR3 spans 14 residues. The CDR3 spells CASSAQTGSYEQYF. Written as DNA, the CDR3 is TGTGCCAGCAGCGCCCAGACAGGGTCATACGAGCAGTACTTC.

This clone has just a few counts. J is TRBJ2-3 and V is TRBV7-3; maybe TRBD1 (5 bases). CDR3 length: 16 amino acids. The V gene's germline CDR1 is SGHTA and CDR2 FQGTGA. V was shortened by 4 bases and J by 0 bases, with 14 bases between the two germline ends. Here the CDR3 reads CASSWQGSTSTDTQYF. The CDR3 nucleotides are TGTGCCAGCAGCTGGCAGGGCTCAACTAGCACAGATACGCAGTATTTT.

This clone has more than one count but fewer than ten. The chain employs TRBV7-3 and TRBJ2-7; TRBD1 might be the D (5 bases). The CDR3 has 16 residues. Germline V gives CDR1 SGHTA, CDR2 FQGTGA. V lost 1 base and J 2 bases, leaving 15 bases between the germline ends. The CDR3 coding sequence is TGTGCCAGCAGCTTAAGGGGCGTATCCTTGACCTACGAGCAGTACTTC. Protein product: CASSLRGVSLTYEQYF.

This clone was detected a few times. The chain recombines TRBV28 with TRBJ2-2, with D tentatively TRBD1 (6 bases). Trimming pared 6 bases from V and 6 bases from J, leaving 11 bases between. CDR3 length: 13 residues. The germline gives CDR1 MDHEN, CDR2 SYDVKM. The CDR3 protein is CASSTQGPGELFF. The CDR3 DNA is TGTGCCAGCAGCACACAGGGTCCCGGGGAGCTGTTTTTT.

The chain recombines TRBV11-2 with TRBJ1-2; D perhaps matches TRBD1 (5 bases). Germline CDR1 and CDR2: SGHAT and FQNNGV. Trimming took 7 bases from V and 0 from J, leaving 9 bases between them. The CDR3 loop spans 13 amino acids. The CDR3 DNA follows: TGTGCCAGCACCGGGGGTTCTAACTATGGCTACACCTTC. This translates into CASTGGSNYGYTF.

V is TRBV9 and J is TRBJ2-7; D gene unclear. Trimming stripped 0 bases from V and 0 bases from J, with 10 bases between. The CDR3 length is 15 residues. The germline gives CDR1 SGDLS, CDR2 YYNGEE. CDR3 nucleotide sequence: TGTGCCAGCAGCGTAGGCAGGTCCAGCTCCTACGAGCAGTACTTC. Amino acid sequence: CASSVGRSSSYEQYF.

This rearrangement joins TRBV7-9 to TRBJ2-7, with a tentative D call TRBD2 (6 bases). Germline V gene lookup returns CDR1 SEHNR and CDR2 FQNEAQ (reference sequence). The V end was cut by 2 bases, the J end by 2 bases, with 19 bases between. The CDR3 consists of 17 residues. CDR3 loop: CASSLSHGRGPTYEQYF. CDR3 coding DNA: TGTGCCAGCAGCTTATCGCACGGGAGAGGGCCTACCTACGAGCAGTACTTC.

This clone occurred a few times. Here the CDR3 reads CASNSPGRTPGGTQYF. The CDR3 bases are TGTGCCAGCAATTCACCGGGACGCACCCCTGGGGGGACCCAGTACTTC. V usage is TRBV4-2 and J usage is TRBJ2-5; the D gene could be TRBD1 or TRBD2 (5 bases each). Germline lookup yields CDR1 LGHNA and CDR2 YNFKEQ. Trimming took 7 bases from V and 7 from J, leaving 25 bases between them. This CDR3 comprises 16 residues.

This sequence joins TRBV13 and TRBJ2-7; D is unresolved. The germline V gene has CDR1 PRHDT and CDR2 FYEKMQ (reference sequence). CDR3 length: 13 residues. V was trimmed by 5 bases and J by 8 bases, leaving 16 bases between them. The CDR3 here is CASSLTATVKQYF. DNA for the CDR3: TGTGCCAGCAGCCTTACCGCGACGGTGAAGCAGTACTTC.